One T cell receptor (beta chain) is described in this entry. Its matching antigen is unknown. PCR used 60 Vbeta primers and 13 Jbeta primers. Some clones are missing from TCRdb's copy, which holds only in-frame ones; the method was immunoSEQ multiplex PCR. Seen here are some 180,000 clones, around 80% observed once, and the top ten hold 1.4% to 1.5%. The record originates from a study of cytomegalovirus exposure and HLA in healthy donors. Study-wide results and caveats: From TCR beta sequences, most subjects' HLA-A and HLA-B alleles were reportedly predicted accurately. Earlier analysis looked at TCR beta V segments, and most were productive about 90% or about 30% of the time. With DRB1 most and HLA-C fewest, TCR association rates differed between HLA loci in a later analysis. Most observed TCR sequences were rare, whereas some public TCRs were detected in many donors.

The junction had 3 bases not matched to a gene; V was cut back by 6 bases and J by 10 bases. Germline-derived CDR1 and CDR2 are SGHTA and FQGNSA. CDR3 length equals 11 residues. The chain links TRBV7-2 to TRBJ1-3; 7 bases match TRBD1. What was sequenced was PBMCs. This receptor was obtained from a man between 18 and 29 years old in good health and CMV-seronegative. The CDR3 reads CASSPGQTIYF. CDR3 nucleotide sequence: TGTGCCAGCAGTCCGGGACAGACCATATATTTT.